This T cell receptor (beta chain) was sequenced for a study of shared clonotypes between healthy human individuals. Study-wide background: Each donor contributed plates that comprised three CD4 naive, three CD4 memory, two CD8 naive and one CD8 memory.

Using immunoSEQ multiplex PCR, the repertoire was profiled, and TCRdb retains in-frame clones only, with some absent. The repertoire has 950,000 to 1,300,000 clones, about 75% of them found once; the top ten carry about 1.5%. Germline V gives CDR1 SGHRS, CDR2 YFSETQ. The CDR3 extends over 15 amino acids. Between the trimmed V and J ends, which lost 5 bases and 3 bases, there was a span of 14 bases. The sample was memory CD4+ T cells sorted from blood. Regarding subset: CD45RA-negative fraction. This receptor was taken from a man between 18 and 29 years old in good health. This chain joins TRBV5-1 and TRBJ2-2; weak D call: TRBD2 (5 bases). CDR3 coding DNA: TGCGCCAGCAGGGGGTACGCGGACTACACCGGGGAGCTGTTTTTT. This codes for CASRGYADYTGELFF.